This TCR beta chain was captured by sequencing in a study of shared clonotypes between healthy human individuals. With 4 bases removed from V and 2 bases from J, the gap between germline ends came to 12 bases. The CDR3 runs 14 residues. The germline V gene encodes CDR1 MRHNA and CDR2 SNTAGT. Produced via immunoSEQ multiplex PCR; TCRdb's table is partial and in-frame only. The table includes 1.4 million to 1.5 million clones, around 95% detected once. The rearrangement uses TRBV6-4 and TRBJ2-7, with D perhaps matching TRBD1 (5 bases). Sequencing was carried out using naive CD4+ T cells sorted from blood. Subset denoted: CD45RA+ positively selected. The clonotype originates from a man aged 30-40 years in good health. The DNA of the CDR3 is TGTGCCAGCAGTGTAGGACACCGCGCCTACGAGCAGTACTTC. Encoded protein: CASSVGHRAYEQYF.